This TCR beta chain was profiled in a study of tissue T cells after allogeneic stem cell transplantation. Using immunoSEQ multiplex PCR, the repertoire was profiled, and TCRdb retains in-frame clones only, with some absent. The table has approximately 5,000 clones, roughly 44% seen once; the top ten hold approximately 14%. Specified time point: mouse harvest day 14 after allogeneic transplant. The graft held 10^6 splenic CD5+ T cells and 10^7 T-cell-depleted bone marrow cells. Study-wide findings and caveats: The patient cohort was small and clinically heterogeneous, with limited sampling depth.

Relative to its sample, this clone is large. Antigen specificity is unknown. Gene labels here are mouse ones. The read comes to an end 1 residue before the CDR3 does, leaving the germline J gene to fill in the end. Germline values: CDR1 NNHNN, CDR2 SYGAGS (reference sequence). The CDR3 contains 16 residues. J lost 0 bases, V lost 3 bases, and 4 bases had no gene match. Sequenced material: gut tissue. This chain links TRBV13-2 with TRBJ2-5; 10 bases agree with TRBD2. The sequence was obtained from a female BALB/c mouse given C57BL/6 T cells with graft-versus-host disease after an allogeneic hematopoietic cell transplant. Partial CDR3 DNA: TGTGCCAGCGGTGGCGGACTGGGGGTTAACCAAGACACCCAGTAC. This gives the protein CASGGGLGVNQDTQY. The full CDR3 sequence reads CASGGGLGVNQDTQYF.